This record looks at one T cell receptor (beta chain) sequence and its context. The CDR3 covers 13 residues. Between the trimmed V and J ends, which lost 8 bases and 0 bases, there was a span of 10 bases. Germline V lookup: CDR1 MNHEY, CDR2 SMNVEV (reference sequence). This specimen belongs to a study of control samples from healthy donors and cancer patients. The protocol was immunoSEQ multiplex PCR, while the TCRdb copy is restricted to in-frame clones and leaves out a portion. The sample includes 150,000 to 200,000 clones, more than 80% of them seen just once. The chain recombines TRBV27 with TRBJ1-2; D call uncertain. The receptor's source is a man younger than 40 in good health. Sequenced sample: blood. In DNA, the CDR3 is TGTGCCAGCGGACGGTTAGCTAACTATGGCTACACCTTC. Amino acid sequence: CASGRLANYGYTF.